This T cell receptor beta chain comes out of a study of T-cell memory formation after mild COVID-19. This clonotype was seen a handful of times. It was 5'RACE with constant-segment primers that produced the TCR alpha and TCR beta cDNA libraries, which carried sample barcodes and UMIs. TCRdb re-called the 5' RACE reads with MiXCR, one entry per CDR3 protein. The sample holds around 430,000 distinct CDR3 sequences, approximately 15% seen once. Unmatched junction bases numbered 12, after V lost 6 bases and J lost 9 bases. Per germline, CDR1 MDHEN and CDR2 SYDVKM. The CDR3 covers 14 residues. Specimen: PBMCs or a T cell subset sorted from them (not recorded which). The rearrangement links TRBV28 to TRBJ2-7; 9 bases agree with TRBD1. This TCR came from a man younger than 35 who had mild COVID-19 (a few samples of this study predate the infection). Cell type and time point are not known. The CDR3 DNA reads TGTGCCAGCAGGTCAGACAGGGGGGGTACGAGGCAGTACGTC. Its translation is CASRSDRGGTRQYV.